The table lists the clone carrying this TCR beta chain with a few counts. Trimming shortened V by 0 bases and J by 4 bases, and 14 bases separated the two germline ends. This CDR3 has 15 amino acids. Germline values: CDR1 DFQATT, CDR2 SNEGSKA (reference sequence). This record comes from a study of blood T cells in healthy people across ages. The use of a sample-barcoded 5' primer and a J-beta primer mix characterized a second PCR of roughly 7 to 12 cycles. TCRdb re-derived calls from the 5' RACE reads in MiXCR, one entry per CDR3 protein. The sample contains about 1.8 million distinct CDR3 sequences, about 50% of which appear only once.

Sequencing was done on a sample of blood. The sequence was obtained from a woman in her forties in good health. The gene calls are TRBV20-1 and TRBJ2-3, with TRBD1 as a possible D gene (6 bases). CDR3 region: CSARDSAGAPDTQYF. For the CDR3, the DNA is TGCAGTGCTAGAGATTCGGCAGGGGCCCCAGATACGCAGTATTTT.